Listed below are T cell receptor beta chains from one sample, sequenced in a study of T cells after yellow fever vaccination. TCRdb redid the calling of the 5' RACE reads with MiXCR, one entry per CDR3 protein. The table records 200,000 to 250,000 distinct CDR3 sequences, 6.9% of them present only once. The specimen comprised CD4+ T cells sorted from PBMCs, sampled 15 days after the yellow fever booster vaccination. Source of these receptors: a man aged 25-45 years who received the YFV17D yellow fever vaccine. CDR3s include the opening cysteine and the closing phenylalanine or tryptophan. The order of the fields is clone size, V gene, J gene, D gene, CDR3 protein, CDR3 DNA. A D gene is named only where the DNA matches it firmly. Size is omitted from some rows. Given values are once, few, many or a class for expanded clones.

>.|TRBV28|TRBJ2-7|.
CASNRVGGSYEQYF
TGTGCCAGCAATAGGGTGGGGGGAAGCTACGAGCAGTACTTC
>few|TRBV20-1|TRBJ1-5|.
CSARVGGVDQPQHF
TGCAGTGCTAGAGTAGGGGGAGTGGATCAGCCCCAGCATTTT
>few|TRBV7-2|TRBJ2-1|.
CASSLILGGNEQFF
TGTGCCAGCAGCTTAATTTTGGGTGGCAATGAGCAGTTCTTC
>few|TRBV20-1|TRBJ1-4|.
CSARESNYEKLFF
TGCAGTGCTAGAGAGAGCAACTATGAAAAACTGTTTTTT
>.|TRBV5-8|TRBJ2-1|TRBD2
CASSSLAGGLSYNEQFF
TGTGCCAGCAGCTCACTAGCGGGAGGTCTCTCCTACAATGAGCAGTTCTTC
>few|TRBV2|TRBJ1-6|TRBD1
CASNRGNSPLHF
TGTGCCAGCAACAGGGGGAATTCACCCCTCCACTTT
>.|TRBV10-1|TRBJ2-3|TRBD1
CASSEQGLLFTDTQYF
TGCGCCAGCAGTGAACAGGGGCTACTATTCACAGATACGCAGTATTTT
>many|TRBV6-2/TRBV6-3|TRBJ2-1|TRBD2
CASRSYPGGSYNEQFF
TGTGCCAGCAGGTCTTACCCGGGAGGCTCCTACAATGAGCAGTTCTTC
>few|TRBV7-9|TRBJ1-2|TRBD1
CASSSYLGTGRNYGYTF
TGTGCCAGCAGCTCTTATCTAGGGACAGGAAGAAACTATGGCTACACCTTC
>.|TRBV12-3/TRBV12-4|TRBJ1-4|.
CASTRTPGKLFF
TGTGCCAGCACCCGAACCCCGGGAAAACTGTTTTTT
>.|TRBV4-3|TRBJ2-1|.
CASSQAFPPLAGEWEFF
TGCGCCAGCAGCCAAGCCTTTCCCCCTCTAGCAGGTGAATGGGAGTTCTTC
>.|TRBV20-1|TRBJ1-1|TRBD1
CSAESVRGRVVPEAFF
TGCAGTGCCGAAAGCGTCAGGGGGCGTGTGGTCCCTGAAGCTTTCTTT
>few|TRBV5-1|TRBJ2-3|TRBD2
CASSLVRGRASITDTQYF
TGCGCCAGCAGCTTGGTGCGCGGGAGGGCCAGTATCACAGATACGCAGTATTTT
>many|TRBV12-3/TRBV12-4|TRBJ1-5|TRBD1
CASSPPRTGGQQPQHF
TGTGCCAGCAGTCCGCCAAGGACAGGGGGCCAACAGCCCCAGCATTTT
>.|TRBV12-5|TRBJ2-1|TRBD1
CASGPGQGRYNEQFF
TGTGCTAGTGGTCCAGGACAGGGGCGTTACAATGAGCAGTTCTTC
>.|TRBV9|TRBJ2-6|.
CASSVVGARGANVLTF
TGTGCCAGCAGCGTAGTAGGGGCGCGAGGGGCCAACGTCCTGACTTTC
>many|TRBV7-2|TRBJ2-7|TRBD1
CASSLGPPGQGSSYEQYF
TGTGCCAGCAGCTTAGGGCCCCCGGGACAGGGGAGCTCCTACGAGCAGTACTTC
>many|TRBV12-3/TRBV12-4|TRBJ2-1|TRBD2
CASSFAGLAGVLSTYNEQFF
TGTGCCAGCAGTTTTGCAGGACTAGCGGGAGTCCTTTCTACCTACAATGAGCAGTTCTTC
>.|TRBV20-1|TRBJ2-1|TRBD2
CSAFGTSVKSSYNEQFF
TGCAGTGCTTTTGGGACTAGCGTAAAAAGCTCCTACAATGAGCAGTTCTTC
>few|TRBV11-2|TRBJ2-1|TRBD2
CASTYGGGREQFF
TGTGCCAGCACCTACGGGGGGGGCCGGGAGCAGTTCTTC
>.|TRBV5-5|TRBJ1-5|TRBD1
CASSLEGTAHQPQHF
TGTGCCAGCAGCTTGGAAGGGACAGCTCATCAGCCCCAGCATTTT
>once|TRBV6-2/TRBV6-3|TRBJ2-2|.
CASQFGSTEAGELFF
TGTGCCAGCCAATTCGGGAGCACGGAGGCCGGGGAGCTGTTTTTT